These 27 T cell receptor beta chains were sequenced from one sample in a study of blood T cell repertoires in COVID-19. Sequenced by immunoSEQ multiplex PCR; TCRdb stores in-frame clones only, minus some. The table records under 200,000 clones, more than 70% of them present only once. Input material: peripheral blood. The receptors come from a man aged 45 to 65 who had recovered from COVID-19.

V and J are TRBV18 and TRBJ2-2; TRBD2 is a possible D gene (6 bases). Per germline, CDR1 KGHSH and CDR2 LQKENI. V gave up 3 bases and J gave up 5 bases, with 16 bases separating them. This CDR3 is 16 amino acids long. CDR3 amino acids: CASSPPEGGKTGELFF. The CDR3 coding sequence is TGTGCCAGCTCACCCCCTGAGGGAGGAAAGACCGGGGAGCTGTTTTTT. Looking up the rest from reference TRBV18 and TRBJ2-2 gives the full variable domain: NAGVMQNPRHLVRRRGQEARLRCSPMKGHSHVYWYRQLPEEGLKFMVYLQKENIIDESGMPKERFSAEFPKEGPSILRIQQVVRGDSAAYFCASSPPEGGKTGELFFGEGSRLTVL.

This rearrangement joins TRBV6-6 to TRBJ1-6; TRBD1 matches 7 bases. The CDR3 loop spans 13 amino acids. Trimming at V came to 4 bases and at J to 14 bases, leaving 8 bases not matched to a gene. CDR1 is MNHNY, CDR2 SVGAGI, per germline (reference sequence). CDR3 sequence: CASSSLEGAALHF. The DNA for the CDR3 is TGTGCCAGCAGTTCTTTAGAGGGGGCGGCCCTCCACTTT.

The V call is TRBV2, the J call TRBJ2-7; 8 bases are a match to TRBD1. The CDR3 sequence is 15 residues long. The junction had 7 bases not matched to a gene; V was cut back by 3 bases and J by 3 bases. Germline CDR1 reads SNHLY; CDR2 reads FYNNEI. The DNA for the CDR3 is TGTGCCAGCAGTGACCTGGACAGGGAAGGCTACGAGCAGTACTTC. Translated: CASSDLDREGYEQYF.

This clone has a handful of counts. V gene TRBV19 combines with J gene TRBJ1-4; 8 bases fit TRBD1. This CDR3 has 17 amino acids. Germline trimming cut 5 bases from V and 3 bases from J; bases unmatched to any gene: 11. Per the germline V gene, CDR1 is LNHDA and CDR2 is SQIVND (reference sequence). CDR3 sequence: CASSPPGRGRANEKLFF. The CDR3 DNA reads TGTGCCAGTAGTCCCCCTGGCAGGGGGCGGGCTAATGAAAAACTGTTTTTT.

V usage is TRBV28 and J usage is TRBJ1-1, with a possible D match to TRBD1 (6 bases). The CDR3 covers 13 residues. Germline loops: CDR1 MDHEN, CDR2 SYDVKM. V shed 1 base and J shed 5 bases, with 8 bases lying between them. DNA of the CDR3: TGTGCCAGCAGTTTATTGGGGGCGACTGAAGCTTTCTTT. Translated, it gives CASSLLGATEAFF.

This chain uses TRBV6-1 with TRBJ2-3, with D perhaps TRBD1 (5 bases). This CDR3 is 15 amino acids long. Germline V gives CDR1 MNHNS, CDR2 SASEGT. V shed 0 bases and J shed 2 bases, with 9 bases lying between them. Here the CDR3 DNA reads TGTGCCAGCAGTGAAGCTCCGACAGTCACAGATACGCAGTATTTT. As protein: CASSEAPTVTDTQYF.

The chain is built from TRBV7-2 and TRBJ2-7, with D perhaps TRBD1 (7 bases). CDR3 length: 14 residues. Germline loops: CDR1 SGHTA, CDR2 FQGNSA. V shed 5 bases and J shed 9 bases, with 20 bases lying between them. The CDR3 bases are TGTGCCAGCAGCCGGGACAGTTGGATGCGGGGGCAGTACTTC. Its translation: CASSRDSWMRGQYF.

The chain has TRBV5-1 and TRBJ2-3, with 11 nucleotides matching TRBD2. After removal of 3 bases from V and 4 bases from J, the junction contained 10 bases not matched to a gene. The CDR3 runs 17 residues. The germline CDR1 and CDR2 sequences are SGHRS and YFSETQ. CDR3 coding DNA: TGCGCCAGCAGCTCTGAAGCTAGCGGGGGGAAGGCAGATACGCAGTATTTT. Translation gives CASSSEASGGKADTQYF.

This chain links TRBV7-2 with TRBJ1-1; tentatively, D is TRBD1 (5 bases). Germline V gives CDR1 SGHTA, CDR2 FQGNSA. The V and J ends lost 1 base and 1 base respectively, with 10 bases between them. The CDR3 length is 15 residues. The CDR3, as DNA: TGTGCCAGCAGCTTAGTTGGGGCGAAGAACACTGAAGCTTTCTTT. It codes for CASSLVGAKNTEAFF.

This chain uses TRBV5-8 with TRBJ1-3; D is possibly TRBD1 (6 bases). V was trimmed by 1 base and J by 2 bases, leaving 7 bases between them. CDR1 and CDR2 (germline): SGHTS, YDEGEE. CDR3 length equals 14 residues. This CDR3 is CASSLTGPGNTIYF. CDR3 sequence (DNA): TGTGCCAGCAGCTTGACAGGGCCTGGAAACACCATATATTTT.

This clone was observed a few times. The rearrangement joins TRBV25-1 to TRBJ1-6; 7 bases are a match to TRBD1. CDR1 and CDR2 from the germline V gene are MGHDK and SYGVNS. V shed 2 bases, J shed 9 bases, and the junction held 7 bases outside the gene matches. The CDR3 is made up of 15 amino acids. In nucleotides, the CDR3 is TGTGCCAGCAGTGAAACGTCAGGGGGTCGTTCACCCCTCCACTTT. Its translation: CASSETSGGRSPLHF.

The chain joins TRBV9 to TRBJ1-2; tentative D call: TRBD1 (5 bases). The CDR3 runs to 13 residues. Trimming stripped 3 bases from V and 4 bases from J, with 10 bases between. Per the germline V gene, CDR1 is SGDLS and CDR2 is YYNGEE. The CDR3 DNA follows: TGTGCCAGCAGCGGTGGACATGGCTATGGCTACACCTTC. This sequence encodes CASSGGHGYGYTF.

As regards this clone: Other DNA sequences in the sample encode the same CDR3. J is TRBJ2-6 and V is TRBV19, with D maybe TRBD2 (5 bases). The CDR3 spans 16 residues. Germline-derived CDR1 and CDR2 are LNHDA and SQIVND (reference sequence). V was pared by 7 bases and J by 0 bases, with 13 bases between. The CDR3 region has the DNA TGTGCCAGTACAACCGGGGTCCGCTCTGGGGCCAACGTCCTGACTTTC. This codes for CASTTGVRSGANVLTF.

This chain links TRBV2 with TRBJ2-1; D not resolved. CDR1 and CDR2 (germline): SNHLY, FYNNEI. The CDR3 is made up of 15 amino acids. V lost 3 bases and J 1 base, leaving 10 bases between the germline ends. The CDR3 nucleotides are TGTGCCAGCAGTGATTCAGGTGGTTCCTACAATGAGCAGTTCTTC. Protein sequence: CASSDSGGSYNEQFF.

J is TRBJ2-2 and V is TRBV28; D perhaps matches TRBD2 (7 bases). The germline V gene encodes CDR1 MDHEN and CDR2 SYDVKM. V lost 8 bases and J 4 bases, leaving 11 bases between the germline ends. The CDR3 extends over 13 amino acids. For the CDR3, the DNA is TGTGCCAGCTGGAGGGGGGGCACCGGGGAGCTGTTTTTT. It translates to CASWRGGTGELFF. The variable domain in full, completed from reference TRBV28 and TRBJ2-2, reads DVKVTQSSRYLVKRTGEKVFLECVQDMDHENMFWYRQDPGLGLRLIYFSYDVKMKEKGDIPEGYSVSREKKERFSLILESASTNQTSMYLCASWRGGTGELFFGEGSRLTVL.

The chain recombines TRBV7-3 with TRBJ1-6; TRBD1 might be the D (5 bases). The CDR3 spans 15 residues. Germline V gene data show CDR1 as SGHTA and CDR2 as FQGTGA. The V gene lost 1 base and the J gene lost 4 bases, with 8 bases spanning the gap. The CDR3 spells CASSLNPGYNSPLHF. DNA of the CDR3: TGTGCCAGCAGCTTAAACCCAGGGTATAATTCACCCCTCCACTTT.

The chain uses TRBV7-2 and TRBJ1-1; D uncertain. V was shortened by 6 bases and J by 0 bases, with 8 bases between the two germline ends. Germline lookup yields CDR1 SGHTA and CDR2 FQGNSA. CDR3 size: 13 residues. The CDR3 DNA sequence: TGTGCCAGCAGGGGCAGTATGAACACTGAAGCTTTCTTT. This encodes CASRGSMNTEAFF. Filled out from reference TRBV7-2 and TRBJ1-1, the complete variable domain reads GAGVSQSPSNKVTEKGKDVELRCDPISGHTALYWYRQSLGQGLEFLIYFQGNSAPDKSGLPSDRFSAERTGGSVSTLTIQRTQQEDSAVYLCASRGSMNTEAFFGQGTRLTVV.

The chain recombines TRBV9 with TRBJ2-1, with 7 bases matching TRBD2. The CDR3 has 15 residues. V was clipped by 4 bases and J by 8 bases; unmatched bases: 12. Germline-derived CDR1 and CDR2 are SGDLS and YYNGEE. The DNA of the CDR3 is TGTGCCAGCAGCTCAGGAGGGACTACCGGCGATGAGCAGTTCTTC. It encodes CASSSGGTTGDEQFF. Complete variable domain (other parts from reference TRBV9 and TRBJ2-1): DSGVTQTPKHLITATGQRVTLRCSPRSGDLSVYWYQQSLDQGLQFLIQYYNGEERAKGNILERFSAQQFPDLHSELNLSSLELGDSALYFCASSSGGTTGDEQFFGPGTRLTVL.

The chain couples TRBV28 to TRBJ2-7; weak D call: TRBD1 (6 bases). CDR1 is MDHEN, CDR2 SYDVKM, per germline. CDR3 length: 14 residues. V was pared by 8 bases and J by 0 bases, with 14 bases between. As DNA, the CDR3 is TGTGCCAGCTCCTCGTACAGGGTCTCCTACGAGCAGTACTTC. Protein sequence: CASSSYRVSYEQYF.

V usage is TRBV2 and J usage is TRBJ2-1, with D possibly matching TRBD2 (5 bases). CDR1 and CDR2 (germline): SNHLY, FYNNEI. The CDR3 sequence is 13 residues long. The V end lost 6 bases, the J end lost 6 bases, and 12 bases lay between the germline ends. The CDR3 DNA follows: TGTGCCAGCAGGTTCGCCAGCGGCAATGAGCAGTTCTTC. Protein product: CASRFASGNEQFF.

This chain joins TRBV19 and TRBJ2-1; D remains unclear. CDR3 size: 12 residues. Deletions cut 3 bases from V and 7 bases from J, with 7 bases between. Germline lookup yields CDR1 LNHDA and CDR2 SQIVND (reference sequence). In nucleotides, the CDR3 is TGTGCCAGTAGTATTCCCTCGAATGAGCAGTTCTTC. This encodes CASSIPSNEQFF.

This clone showed up just a few times. The J gene is TRBJ1-4, the V gene TRBV7-2, with 7 bases identical to TRBD1. Germline V gene data show CDR1 as SGHTA and CDR2 as FQGNSA. The J segment lost 6 bases and the V segment lost 5 bases, leaving 12 bases of the junction unmatched. This CDR3 has 16 residues. CDR3 DNA sequence: TGTGCCAGCAGCCCGACCACAGGGGCCCTTGATGAAAAACTGTTTTTT. Protein product: CASSPTTGALDEKLFF. Supplemented by reference TRBV7-2 and TRBJ1-4, the full variable domain reads GAGVSQSPSNKVTEKGKDVELRCDPISGHTALYWYRQSLGQGLEFLIYFQGNSAPDKSGLPSDRFSAERTGGSVSTLTIQRTQQEDSAVYLCASSPTTGALDEKLFFGSGTQLSVL.

The V gene is TRBV5-4, the J gene TRBJ2-5, with TRBD2 as a possible D gene (6 bases). This CDR3 is built from 16 residues. The germline gives CDR1 SGHNT, CDR2 YYREEE (reference sequence). V lost 0 bases and J 5 bases, leaving 17 bases between the germline ends. In nucleotides, the CDR3 is TGTGCCAGCAGCTTGGATCTTAGCGGCGTTTGGGAGACCCAGTACTTC. This codes for CASSLDLSGVWETQYF.

The V call is TRBV6-5, the J call TRBJ1-1, with 8 bases identical to TRBD1. The J segment lost 3 bases and the V segment lost 0 bases, leaving 6 bases of the junction unmatched. The CDR3 is made up of 16 amino acids. Per the germline V gene, CDR1 is MNHEY and CDR2 is SVGAGI. For the CDR3, the DNA is TGTGCCAGCAGTTACTCACCGACAGGGGCCTACACTGAAGCTTTCTTT. Residues: CASSYSPTGAYTEAFF.

This clone appeared a few times. The chain recombines TRBV19 with TRBJ1-5, with D uncertain. Germline CDR1 and CDR2: LNHDA and SQIVND (reference sequence). This CDR3 spans 17 amino acids. V was pared by 0 bases and J by 2 bases, with 14 bases between. CDR3 sequence reads: CASSIDLDSRGNQPQHF. CDR3 DNA sequence: TGTGCCAGTAGTATAGATCTGGACTCTCGGGGCAATCAGCCCCAGCATTTT.

This clone has just a few counts. This rearrangement joins TRBV15 to TRBJ1-6, with D possibly matching TRBD1 (5 bases). The length of the CDR3 is 13 residues. Per the germline V gene, CDR1 is LNHNV and CDR2 is YYDKDF (reference sequence). V lost 1 base and J lost 9, with 7 bases in between. CDR3 amino acids: CATSRVGGSPLHF. As DNA, the CDR3 is TGTGCCACCAGCAGAGTCGGGGGTTCACCCCTCCACTTT.

This rearrangement joins TRBV4-2 to TRBJ1-1; possibly TRBD1 for D (5 bases). The ends were cut back, 5 bases at V and 4 bases at J, with 11 bases in the middle. CDR1 and CDR2 from the germline V gene are LGHNA and YNFKEQ. The CDR3 totals 13 residues. The CDR3 spells CASSSRGGTEAFF. In nucleotides, the CDR3 is TGTGCCAGCAGCTCGCGGGGGGGCACTGAAGCTTTCTTT.